The count of the clone carrying this T cell receptor beta chain is one. The data are from a study of T cells in tuberculosis. Libraries were prepared by immunoSEQ multiplex PCR; TCRdb keeps only in-frame clonotypes and omits some of them. The repertoire holds 35,000 to 55,000 clones, with approximately 94% as singletons. The TCR was taken from a donor between 10 and 35 years old with latent tuberculosis or without tuberculosis infection. Some clones in this sample may be carry-over from other donors' samples. Sequenced input: PBMCs.

DNA of the CDR3: TGTGCCAGCAGCCGTAGCGGGACGAACACCGGGGAGCTGTTTTTT. Encoded protein: CASSRSGTNTGELFF. The gene calls are TRBV9 and TRBJ2-2; 8 bases line up with TRBD2. This CDR3 is 15 amino acids long. CDR1 and CDR2 from the germline V gene are SGDLS and YYNGEE. V shed 4 bases, J shed 0 bases, and the junction held 2 bases outside the gene matches.